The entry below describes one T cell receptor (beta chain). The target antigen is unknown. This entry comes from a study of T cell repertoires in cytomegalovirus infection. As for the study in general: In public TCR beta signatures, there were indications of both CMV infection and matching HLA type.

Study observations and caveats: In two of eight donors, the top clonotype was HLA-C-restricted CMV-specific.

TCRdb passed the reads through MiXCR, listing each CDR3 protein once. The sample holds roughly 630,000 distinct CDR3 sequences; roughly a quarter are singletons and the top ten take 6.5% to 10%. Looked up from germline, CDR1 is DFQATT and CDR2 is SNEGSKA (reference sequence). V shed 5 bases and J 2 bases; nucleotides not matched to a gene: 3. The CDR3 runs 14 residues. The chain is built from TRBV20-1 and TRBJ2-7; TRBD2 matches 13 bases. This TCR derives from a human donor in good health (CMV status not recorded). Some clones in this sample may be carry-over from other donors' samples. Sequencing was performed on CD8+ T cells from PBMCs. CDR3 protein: CSARGLAGAYEQYF. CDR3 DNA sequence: TGCAGTGCTCGCGGACTAGCGGGGGCCTACGAGCAGTACTTC.